This passage covers 11 T cell receptor beta chains from one sample sequenced in a study of blood T cell repertoires in COVID-19. Generated by immunoSEQ multiplex PCR, the TCRdb table keeps only in-frame clones and is missing some. The table lists about 95,000 clones, 89% of them singletons. Material: peripheral blood. The source is a man between 60 and 75 years old with COVID-19, enrolled during active disease.

A single count supports this clone. This chain connects TRBV4-1 to TRBJ2-1; TRBD2 might be the D (7 bases). Per germline, CDR1 MGHRA and CDR2 YSYEKL. With 0 bases removed from V and 4 bases from J, the gap between germline ends came to 19 bases. The CDR3 is made up of 18 amino acids. CDR3 in DNA: TGCGCCAGCAGCCAAGATCGGGGGGCGGTCAGGAGGTACAATGAGCAGTTCTTC. Translated: CASSQDRGAVRRYNEQFF.

The chain has TRBV11-2 and TRBJ2-5; 9 bases agree with TRBD1. The V segment lost 5 bases and the J segment 5 bases; nucleotides outside the gene matches: 9. CDR1 is SGHAT and CDR2 is FQNNGV in the germline V gene. This CDR3 has 15 amino acids. The CDR3 nucleotides read TGTGCCAGCAGCCCTCCCGACAGGGGGGTCGAGACCCAGTACTTC. Amino acids: CASSPPDRGVETQYF.

The V and J genes are TRBV19 and TRBJ1-1; 9 positions agree with TRBD1. Per germline, CDR1 LNHDA and CDR2 SQIVND (reference sequence). The CDR3 covers 14 residues. Trimming cost V 7 bases and J 5 bases; bases outside gene matches: 8. The CDR3 spells CASILQGARTEAFF. In DNA form, the CDR3 reads TGTGCCAGTATCCTACAGGGGGCGAGGACTGAAGCTTTCTTT.

The chain employs TRBV6-2 or TRBV6-3 and TRBJ1-2, with 8 bases that match TRBD1. Germline V lookup: CDR1 MNHEY, CDR2 SVGEGT. J lost 4 bases, V lost 6 bases, and 7 bases had no gene match. This CDR3 spans 14 amino acids. CDR3 in DNA: TGTGCCAGCAGCAGACCCGGACAGGGCTATGGCTACACCTTC. Its translation: CASSRPGQGYGYTF.

The genes are TRBV18 and TRBJ1-5; TRBD1 matches at 11 bases. In germline, CDR1 is KGHSH, CDR2 LQKENI. CDR3 length: 15 residues. The V segment lost 0 bases and the J segment 7 bases; nucleotides outside the gene matches: 2. CDR3 residues: CASSPPGTGGQPQHF. CDR3 sequence (DNA): TGTGCCAGCTCACCACCTGGGACAGGGGGACAGCCCCAGCATTTT. Full variable domain (missing parts from reference TRBV18 and TRBJ1-5): NAGVMQNPRHLVRRRGQEARLRCSPMKGHSHVYWYRQLPEEGLKFMVYLQKENIIDESGMPKERFSAEFPKEGPSILRIQQVVRGDSAAYFCASSPPGTGGQPQHFGDGTRLSIL.

The J gene is TRBJ2-1, the V gene TRBV7-3; a possible D gene is TRBD2 (5 bases). The CDR3 loop spans 14 amino acids. Germline lookup yields CDR1 SGHTA and CDR2 FQGTGA. Trimming took off 5 bases at V and 8 bases at J, with 16 bases between the two ends. The CDR3 DNA reads TGTGCCAGCAGCCCCCGGCTCGGGAAGGATGAGCAGTTCTTC. Amino acids: CASSPRLGKDEQFF.

This rearrangement joins TRBV19 to TRBJ1-1, with 7 bases identical to TRBD1. CDR3 length: 16 residues. V trimming: 3 bases; J trimming: 3 bases; junction bases outside the gene matches: 10. Germline CDR1 reads LNHDA; CDR2 reads SQIVND (reference sequence). CDR3 sequence: CASSITGEEWDTEAFF. CDR3 coding DNA: TGTGCCAGTAGTATTACAGGGGAAGAGTGGGACACTGAAGCTTTCTTT.

This clone was seen a few times. The V call is TRBV5-1, the J call TRBJ1-2; D possibly corresponds to TRBD1 (5 bases). The CDR3 runs to 17 residues. V lost 0 bases and J lost 2, with 17 bases in between. Per the germline V gene, CDR1 is SGHRS and CDR2 is YFSETQ. The CDR3 DNA reads as TGCGCCAGCAGCTTGGATGGGGCTTTTAAGGGAAACTATGGCTACACCTTC. Its protein product is CASSLDGAFKGNYGYTF.

The V gene is TRBV5-1, the J gene TRBJ2-1; the match to TRBD1 covers 9 bases. Germline CDR1 and CDR2: SGHRS and YFSETQ. This CDR3 is built from 16 residues. V shed 3 bases and J 7 bases; nucleotides not matched to a gene: 11. The CDR3 DNA reads TGCGCCAGCAGCTGGGGTACGGGACAGGGAAGGAATGAGCAGTTCTTC. It yields the protein CASSWGTGQGRNEQFF.

The chain has TRBV28 and TRBJ2-7; 7 bases are shared with TRBD1. Trimming cost V 2 bases and J 0 bases; bases outside gene matches: 16. The CDR3 has 19 amino acids. Germline V gene lookup returns CDR1 MDHEN and CDR2 SYDVKM. This chain's CDR3 is CASSLAPRPLTGSSYEQYF. The CDR3, as DNA: TGTGCCAGCAGTTTAGCCCCAAGACCGCTGACAGGGAGCTCCTACGAGCAGTACTTC.

The chain carries TRBV14 and TRBJ2-1; TRBD2 matches at 7 bases. The CDR3 has 13 residues. The germline V gene encodes CDR1 SGHDN and CDR2 FVKESK. V dropped 0 bases and J dropped 9; count of bases not matched to a gene: 2. The CDR3 region is CASSQDGGVEQFF. CDR3 bases: TGTGCCAGCAGCCAAGATGGGGGGGTTGAGCAGTTCTTC.